This is a list of T cell receptor beta chains from one sample in a study of shared clonotypes between healthy human individuals. The data were produced by immunoSEQ multiplex PCR, yet TCRdb's version contains in-frame clones alone and is incomplete. The profile shows around 550,000 clones, 95% of them singletons. What was sequenced was naive CD8+ T cells sorted from blood. These receptors came from a woman younger than 45 in good health. CDR3s include the opening cysteine and the closing phenylalanine or tryptophan. Each record gives: V gene, D gene, J gene, clone size, CDR3 DNA, CDR3 protein. A D gene is named only where the DNA matches it firmly. Clone size appears in some rows only: once, few, many, or a class for an expanded clone.

>TRBV27|TRBD2|TRBJ2-3|-
TGTGCCAGCAGTTTGTCCCCTGCCAGCGGGGAGACGCAGTATTTT
CASSLSPASGETQYF
>TRBV11-2|-|TRBJ1-4|-
TGTGCCAGCAGCTTCCACTCCCGCGACACAATTACCAAACTGTTTTTT
CASSFHSRDTITKLFF
>TRBV14|TRBD1|TRBJ1-1|-
TGTGCCAGCAGCCGACGTGGGACAGATAATGATAGCACTGAAGCTTTCTTT
CASSRRGTDNDSTEAFF
>TRBV7-9|TRBD2|TRBJ2-1|-
TGTGCCAGCAGCTTAGGTCAAGCGGGGGGTACCTACAATGAGCAGTTCTTC
CASSLGQAGGTYNEQFF
>TRBV6-5|TRBD1|TRBJ2-7|-
TGTGCCAGCAGTTACGGCAGGGGGCAGGGGGAGCAGTACTTC
CASSYGRGQGEQYF
>TRBV4-1|-|TRBJ1-3|-
TGCGCCAGCAGCCTAAAGGAAGGGGCTGGAAACACCATATATTTT
CASSLKEGAGNTIYF
>TRBV10-1|-|TRBJ1-3|-
TGCGCCAGCAGAGGTTGGGTTCTCTCTGGAAACACCATATATTTT
CASRGWVLSGNTIYF
>TRBV6-5|-|TRBJ2-2|once
TGTGCCAGCAGTTACTCAGTGGGGGCCGGGGAGCTGTTTTTT
CASSYSVGAGELFF
>TRBV19|-|TRBJ1-2|-
TGTGCCAGTAGCAACCCGGACAGATACTATGGCTACACCTTC
CASSNPDRYYGYTF
>TRBV5-4|-|TRBJ2-1|-
TGTGCCAGCAGCTTTAGCAATGAGCAGTTCTTC
CASSFSNEQFF
>TRBV27|-|TRBJ1-4|-
TGTGCCAGCAGTTTTGACAGAAATGAAAAACTGTTTTTT
CASSFDRNEKLFF
>TRBV4-1|TRBD2|TRBJ2-2|-
TGCGCCAGCAGCCGCGGACTAGCTGTCGGGAACACCGGGGAGCTGTTTTTT
CASSRGLAVGNTGELFF
>TRBV7-9|TRBD1|TRBJ2-7|few
TGTGCCAGCACCAGGACAGGGTGGATCGAGCAGTACTTC
CASTRTGWIEQYF
>TRBV27|TRBD2|TRBJ2-1|-
TGTGCCAGCAGTGGGGGGGTTTACAATGAGCAGTTCTTC
CASSGGVYNEQFF
>TRBV27|-|TRBJ1-1|-
TGTGCCAGCAGTTCTAGGCAGGTGGGGGAAGAAGCTTTCTTT
CASSSRQVGEEAFF
>TRBV27|-|TRBJ1-5|-
TGTGCCAGCAGTTTTAGGCATAGCAATCAGCCCCAGCATTTT
CASSFRHSNQPQHF
>TRBV7-9|-|TRBJ2-7|-
TGTGCCAGCAGCTTAGATGGCAGGCCCTACGAGCAGTACTTC
CASSLDGRPYEQYF
>TRBV7-6|-|TRBJ2-1|-
TGTGCCAGCAGCTTAGCGGTCGGGAGCTCCTACAATGAGCAGTTCTTC
CASSLAVGSSYNEQFF
>TRBV7-8|TRBD1|TRBJ2-7|-
TGTGCCAGCAGCGGACAGGACTACGAGCAGTACTTC
CASSGQDYEQYF
>TRBV7-6|TRBD1|TRBJ2-1|once
TGTGCCAGCAGCTTAGTGAGGGGGCTGGAGTACAATGAGCAGTTCTTC
CASSLVRGLEYNEQFF
>TRBV10-3|-|TRBJ1-1|few
TGTGCCATCAGTGAGTCAGACCCGAACACTGAAGCTTTCTTT
CAISESDPNTEAFF
>TRBV28|-|TRBJ2-7|-
TGTGCCAGCAGTTTTGCTGAGAACTACGAGCAGTACTTC
CASSFAENYEQYF
>TRBV11-3|-|TRBJ2-1|-
TGTGCCAGCAGCCGAGGGAATTCTGAGCAGTTCTTC
CASSRGNSEQFF
>TRBV29-1|TRBD1|TRBJ2-1|-
TGCAGCGTTGAATTGGGACAGACATGGGATGAGCAGTTCTTC
CSVELGQTWDEQFF
>TRBV6-5|-|TRBJ1-2|once
TGTGCCAGCATGGAGATTAACTATGGCTACACCTTC
CASMEINYGYTF
>TRBV13|TRBD2|TRBJ2-7|-
TGTGCCAGCAGCTTCCGGGAGGGTTACGAGCAGTACTTC
CASSFREGYEQYF
>TRBV15|TRBD2|TRBJ2-5|-
TGTGCCTCTAGCGGGAGACTGGGCGAGACCCAGTACTTC
CASSGRLGETQYF
>TRBV28|-|TRBJ2-7|-
TGTGCCAGCAGTTTGGGGGGAGAGCAGTACTTC
CASSLGGEQYF
>TRBV5-6|TRBD1|TRBJ2-5|-
TGTGCCAGCAGCTTGGGGACAGGGGGGCAAGAGACCCAGTACTTC
CASSLGTGGQETQYF
>TRBV5-1|TRBD2|TRBJ2-1|once
TGCGCCAGCAGCTCTAGCGGGAGCTCCTACAATGAGCAGTTCTTC
CASSSSGSSYNEQFF
>TRBV11-2|-|TRBJ2-7|-
TGTGCCAGCCGAGGGCGGGACTCACGGTTCGAGCAGTACTTC
CASRGRDSRFEQYF
>TRBV27|-|TRBJ2-7|-
TGTGCCAGCAGTCACCTCGAGACCCTCGCCTACGAGCAGTACTTC
CASSHLETLAYEQYF
>TRBV7-8|-|TRBJ2-7|-
TGTGCCAGCAGCCCCTACTACGAGCAGTACTTC
CASSPYYEQYF
>TRBV15|-|TRBJ2-7|-
TGTGCCACCAGCAGAGAGGGTACAGGGACCTACGAGCAGTACTTC
CATSREGTGTYEQYF
>TRBV11-3|TRBD2|TRBJ2-2|-
TGTGCCAGCTCGGAGGGACTAGACTTGGGGGCCGGGGAGCTGTTTTTT
CASSEGLDLGAGELFF
>TRBV5-6|-|TRBJ1-6|once
TGTGCCAGCGGAACGACAGCCGAAGGTCGTCCCCTCCACTTT
CASGTTAEGRPLHF
>TRBV5-6|-|TRBJ1-2|-
TGTGCCAGCAGCTTGAGCTCCGGGACCAGGGCCTCTACCCATTATGGCTACACCTTC
CASSLSSGTRASTHYGYTF
>TRBV27|TRBD2|TRBJ2-7|-
TGTGCCAGCAGTCTACTGGCGAGCGGGGGCTCCTACGAGCAGTACTTC
CASSLLASGGSYEQYF
>TRBV10-2|-|TRBJ1-3|-
TGCGCCAGCGGCACGGGGGGAAACACCATATATTTT
CASGTGGNTIYF
>TRBV13|-|TRBJ2-5|-
TGTGCCAGCAGCAAACCGACTAGCCAAGAGACCCAGTACTTC
CASSKPTSQETQYF
>TRBV9|-|TRBJ2-7|-
TGTGCCAGCAGCGTATTGGGGGACTCCTACGAGCAGTACTTC
CASSVLGDSYEQYF
>TRBV7-9|-|TRBJ2-5|-
TGTGCCAGCAGCTTAGCGATACGGGGGTACCAAGAGACCCAGTACTTC
CASSLAIRGYQETQYF
>TRBV10-3|-|TRBJ2-1|-
TGTGCCATCAGTGAGGGGGCGATTGAGTACAATGAGCAGTTCTTC
CAISEGAIEYNEQFF
>TRBV2|-|TRBJ2-3|-
TGTGCCAGCAGTGAATCCACCACAGATACGCAGTATTTT
CASSESTTDTQYF
>TRBV10-3|TRBD2|TRBJ2-1|-
TGTGCCATCAGTGATTATTCTAGCGGGGCCTACAATGAGCAGTTCTTC
CAISDYSSGAYNEQFF
>TRBV28|-|TRBJ2-3|-
TGTGCCAGCAGTTTCGGCTCATCTCGCAGCACAGATACGCAGTATTTT
CASSFGSSRSTDTQYF
>TRBV28|TRBD2|TRBJ2-5|-
TGTGCCAGCAGACCAACTAGCGGGAGAGGGCAAGAGACCCAGTACTTC
CASRPTSGRGQETQYF
>TRBV27|-|TRBJ2-7|-
TGTGCCAGTAAGGTAGGAGGCGGTGTTTATGACGAGCAGTACTTC
CASKVGGGVYDEQYF
>TRBV11-2|-|TRBJ2-7|-
TGTGCCAGCAGCTTTGACTCCGACCCATACGAGCAGTACTTC
CASSFDSDPYEQYF
>TRBV7-9|TRBD1|TRBJ2-7|-
TGTGCCAGCAGCCCGCAAAAAGGACAGGGGAACTCCTACGAGCAGTACTTC
CASSPQKGQGNSYEQYF
>TRBV30|TRBD1|TRBJ2-2|-
TGTGCCTGGGCACTGACAGGGTTGACCGGGGAGCTGTTTTTT
CAWALTGLTGELFF
>TRBV29-1|TRBD2|TRBJ2-5|-
TGCAGCGTTGCAGCGGGAGATGGGGAGACCCAGTACTTC
CSVAAGDGETQYF